These 21 T cell receptor beta chains were all obtained from the same sample, sequenced in a study of response to subunit inactivated influenza vaccine. TCRdb passed the RT-PCR reads through MiXCR, listing each CDR3 protein once. The table lists approximately 530,000 distinct CDR3 sequences, 7.6% of them singletons. Source: PBMCs from blood, taken roughly 24 months after vaccination. Source of these receptors: a man in his fifties or sixties who received an inactivated influenza vaccine.

The chain combines TRBV7-9 with TRBJ1-4; no reliable D call. Trimming removed 1 base from V and 0 bases from J, with 9 bases in between. The V gene's germline CDR1 is SEHNR and CDR2 FQNEAQ (reference sequence). This CDR3 is built from 16 residues. This CDR3 reads CASSLGTLSTNEKLFF. In nucleotides, the CDR3 is TGTGCCAGCAGCTTAGGCACCCTTTCAACTAATGAAAAACTGTTTTTT.

The table lists this clonotype with many counts. The chain's CDR3 is CATSDFSAYNEQFF. The CDR3 nucleotides read TGTGCCACCAGTGATTTTAGCGCCTACAATGAGCAGTTCTTC. The chain uses TRBV24-1 and TRBJ2-1; D possibly corresponds to TRBD2 (5 bases). Trimming left V 1 base short and J 2 bases short, with 5 bases between. The CDR3 runs to 14 residues. CDR1 is KGHDR, CDR2 SFDVKD, per germline.

There are a few counts of this clonotype. The chain joins TRBV20-1 to TRBJ2-1; 8 bases are shared with TRBD2. CDR1 is DFQATT and CDR2 is SNEGSKA in the germline V gene (reference sequence). V gave up 3 bases and J gave up 6 bases; unmatched junction bases: 19. The CDR3 spans 18 residues. The DNA of the CDR3 is TGCAGTGCTAGGCCCAGCGGCAGCGGGAGATCACCGGGCAATGAGCAGTTCTTC. Residues: CSARPSGSGRSPGNEQFF.

This clonotype was found a few times. The chain links TRBV5-1 to TRBJ2-2, with D perhaps given as TRBD1 or TRBD2 (5 bases each). The CDR3 runs to 15 residues. Trimming took 5 bases from V and 5 from J, leaving 16 bases between them. Per the germline V gene, CDR1 is SGHRS and CDR2 is YFSETQ. This CDR3 reads CASRETGTMTGELFF. CDR3 sequence (DNA): TGCGCCAGCAGGGAAACCGGGACGATGACCGGGGAGCTGTTTTTT.

The gene calls are TRBV29-1 and TRBJ2-3; D remains ambiguous. Germline V gene lookup returns CDR1 SQVTM and CDR2 ANQGSEA. The CDR3 has 12 residues. The germline V and J ends were trimmed by 2 bases and 11 bases, with 14 bases remaining between them. The CDR3 protein is CSVEPPAKEQYF. The CDR3 DNA is TGCAGCGTTGAACCCCCGGCGAAGGAGCAGTATTTT.

The chain recombines TRBV11-2 with TRBJ2-1; TRBD1 matches at 10 bases. The CDR3 is 16 amino acids. After removal of 6 bases from V and 8 bases from J, the junction contained 13 bases not matched to a gene. Germline V gene lookup returns CDR1 SGHAT and CDR2 FQNNGV. The DNA of the CDR3 is TGTGCCAGCAGTTACACACGGACAGGGGGTAGTGATGAGCAGTTCTTC. This encodes CASSYTRTGGSDEQFF. The variable domain in full, completed from reference TRBV11-2 and TRBJ2-1, reads EAGVAQSPRYKIIEKRQSVAFWCNPISGHATLYWYQQILGQGPKLLIQFQNNGVVDDSQLPKDRFSAERLKGVDSTLKIQPAKLEDSAVYLCASSYTRTGGSDEQFFGPGTRLTVL.

The sample holds a few counts of this clonotype. The chain is built from TRBV7-2 and TRBJ2-5; maybe TRBD1 (6 bases). The germline CDR1 and CDR2 sequences are SGHTA and FQGNSA. The CDR3 runs to 13 residues. Deletions cut 6 bases from V and 5 bases from J, with 13 bases between. CDR3 amino acids: CASRSTGTETQYF. The CDR3 region has the DNA TGTGCCAGCAGATCGACAGGAACGGAGACCCAGTACTTC.

The chain has TRBV20-1 and TRBJ2-4; 7 nucleotides match TRBD1. There are 13 residues in the CDR3. The germline V gene has CDR1 DFQATT and CDR2 SNEGSKA (reference sequence). The CDR3 reads CSSDREAKNIQYF. The CDR3, as DNA: TGCAGCTCTGACAGGGAAGCCAAAAACATTCAGTACTTC.

The chain uses TRBV11-3 and TRBJ2-1, with 9 bases that match TRBD1. V dropped 1 base and J dropped 8; count of bases not matched to a gene: 6. The CDR3 consists of 15 residues. Germline assignment: CDR1 SGHNT and CDR2 YENEEA. This CDR3 reads CASSLGIRQGDEQFF. DNA of the CDR3: TGTGCCAGCAGCTTAGGAATTCGACAGGGGGATGAGCAGTTCTTC.

The gene calls are TRBV27 and TRBJ2-1, with 7 bases matching TRBD2. This CDR3 is built from 15 residues. Germline V gives CDR1 MNHEY, CDR2 SMNVEV (reference sequence). V lost 3 bases to trimming and J lost 4 bases; unmatched junction nucleotides: 6. This chain's CDR3 is CASSFGTKPYNEQFF. CDR3 bases: TGTGCCAGCAGTTTCGGGACTAAGCCTTACAATGAGCAGTTCTTC.

Ten or more counts support this clonotype. The chain joins TRBV10-3 to TRBJ2-7, with 11 bases that match TRBD1. V gave up 4 bases and J gave up 2 bases; unmatched junction bases: 4. Germline V lookup: CDR1 ENHRY, CDR2 SYGVKD. The CDR3 sequence is 15 residues long. CDR3 amino acids: CAISGPGQGAYEQYF. The CDR3 DNA is TGTGCCATCAGTGGACCGGGACAGGGGGCCTACGAGCAGTACTTC.

The chain combines TRBV9 with TRBJ2-1; D ambiguous. The CDR3 totals 13 residues. The V end was cut by 7 bases, the J end by 10 bases, with 18 bases between. Germline CDR1 is SGDLS and CDR2 is YYNGEE. The CDR3 protein is CASDPLTSVEQFF. The CDR3 nucleotides are TGTGCCAGCGACCCACTAACCTCCGTGGAGCAGTTCTTC.

This clonotype was found a few times. CDR3: CASSPGIASRLKTDTQYF. The CDR3 region has the DNA TGTGCCAGCAGCCCCGGGATAGCTAGTCGATTAAAGACAGATACGCAGTATTTT. The V and J genes are TRBV11-2 and TRBJ2-3; D is possibly TRBD2 (5 bases). Trimming took 5 bases from V and 3 from J, leaving 24 bases between them. CDR3 size: 18 residues. Looked up from germline, CDR1 is SGHAT and CDR2 is FQNNGV.

This clonotype was found a few times. The J gene is TRBJ2-7, the V gene TRBV5-1; TRBD1 matches 8 bases. CDR3 length: 12 residues. Germline V gene sequence: CDR1 SGHRS, CDR2 YFSETQ. The V gene end was trimmed by 7 bases and the J gene end by 5 bases; junction bases not matched to a gene: 5. The CDR3 coding sequence is TGCGCCAGCGGAGAGACAGGGGACGAGCAGTACTTC. Residues: CASGETGDEQYF.

Only a few counts were recorded for this clonotype. In DNA form, the CDR3 reads TGCGCCAGCAGCTTGGATGGGAGTGGGGTCGAGCAGTACTTC. Encoded protein: CASSLDGSGVEQYF. The genes are TRBV5-1 and TRBJ2-7; TRBD2 is a possible D gene (5 bases). CDR3 length: 14 amino acids. V was pared by 0 bases and J by 6 bases, with 13 bases between. Germline V gene lookup returns CDR1 SGHRS and CDR2 YFSETQ.

This clonotype showed up just a few times. The V gene is TRBV5-1, the J gene TRBJ2-7; D ambiguous. Per the germline V gene, CDR1 is SGHRS and CDR2 is YFSETQ. Trimming left V 0 bases short and J 0 bases short, with 4 bases between. This CDR3 has 13 amino acids. The CDR3 loop reads CASSLDLSYEQYF. CDR3 bases: TGCGCCAGCAGCTTGGACCTCTCCTACGAGCAGTACTTC.

The sample holds many counts of this clonotype. The gene calls are TRBV20-1 and TRBJ2-5; possibly TRBD1 for D (6 bases). The CDR3 runs 16 residues. Germline assignment: CDR1 DFQATT and CDR2 SNEGSKA (reference sequence). The ends were cut back, 3 bases at V and 0 bases at J, with 17 bases in the middle. CDR3 DNA sequence: TGCAGTGCTAGGGATTACGGGACACAGTACCAAGAGACCCAGTACTTC. Translated: CSARDYGTQYQETQYF.

The V call is TRBV30, the J call TRBJ2-7, with a weak D call TRBD2 (6 bases). Germline V lookup: CDR1 GTSNPN, CDR2 SVGIG (reference sequence). The CDR3 spans 14 residues. Trimming stripped 3 bases from V and 0 bases from J, with 12 bases between. This CDR3 is CAWRPGRSSYEQYF. The CDR3 DNA follows: TGTGCCTGGAGGCCCGGGAGAAGCTCCTACGAGCAGTACTTC.

This clonotype was counted only a few times. The chain has TRBV5-1 and TRBJ1-4; 9 nucleotides align to TRBD1. The CDR3 is 14 amino acids. The germline V gene encodes CDR1 SGHRS and CDR2 YFSETQ. Unmatched junction bases numbered 5, after V lost 4 bases and J lost 7 bases. In nucleotides, the CDR3 is TGCGCCAGCAGCACCGGGACAGGGTTTGAAAAACTGTTTTTT. Its protein is CASSTGTGFEKLFF. The full variable domain, in which reference TRBV5-1 and TRBJ1-4 provide the parts outside the CDR3, is KAGVTQTPRYLIKTRGQQVTLSCSPISGHRSVSWYQQTPGQGLQFLFEYFSETQRNKGNFPGRFSGRQFSNSRSEMNVSTLELGDSALYLCASSTGTGFEKLFFGSGTQLSVL.

This clonotype came up many times. The chain links TRBV2 to TRBJ2-7, with D hard to call. There are 15 residues in the CDR3. Trimming stripped 5 bases from V and 1 base from J, with 15 bases between. Germline CDR1 and CDR2: SNHLY and FYNNEI. CDR3 sequence: CASSPSVAYSYEQYF. The CDR3 DNA follows: TGTGCCAGCAGTCCTAGTGTCGCCTATTCCTACGAGCAGTACTTC.

This clonotype occurred many times. The rearrangement links TRBV10-3 to TRBJ1-4, with 7 nucleotides matching TRBD1. The V and J ends lost 5 bases and 4 bases, in that order; junction bases with no gene match: 7. The CDR3 extends over 15 amino acids. Germline V gene sequence: CDR1 ENHRY, CDR2 SYGVKD. CDR3 sequence: CAISRGQSVNEKLFF. The CDR3 nucleotides read TGTGCCATCAGTAGGGGACAGTCCGTTAATGAAAAACTGTTTTTT.